The 7 T cell receptor beta chains reported below all come from one sample, sequenced in a study of T cell responses to AZD1222 COVID-19 vaccine. Sequencing was performed with immunoSEQ multiplex PCR; in TCRdb, only in-frame clones are kept and a portion is missing. The sample has about 92,000 clones; nearly 90% are singletons. This specimen consisted of peripheral blood, obtained on day 0 of AZD1222 vaccination. These receptors were obtained from an adult in good health.

The V and J genes are TRBV11-2 and TRBJ2-5; TRBD2 matches 9 bases. The J segment lost 5 bases and the V segment lost 3 bases, leaving 7 bases of the junction unmatched. The CDR3 is 15 residues long. Germline V gene sequence: CDR1 SGHAT, CDR2 FQNNGV. In DNA form, the CDR3 reads TGTGCCAGCAGCTTGGCCGGGACTAGCCTCGAGACCCAGTACTTC. Translated, it gives CASSLAGTSLETQYF.

The chain joins TRBV6-6 to TRBJ2-7; D is ambiguous. CDR1 is MNHNY and CDR2 is SVGAGI in the germline V gene (reference sequence). CDR3 length: 12 residues. The V and J ends lost 6 bases and 2 bases respectively, with 8 bases between them. The CDR3 DNA reads TGTGCCAGCAGCCAAGCCCCCTACGAGCAGTACTTC. The encoded protein is CASSQAPYEQYF.

This rearrangement joins TRBV5-6 to TRBJ1-2; TRBD1 aligns across 7 bases. The CDR3 has 15 amino acids. V dropped 4 bases and J dropped 4; count of bases not matched to a gene: 10. Germline CDR1 and CDR2: SGHDT and YYEEEE. The CDR3 DNA reads TGTGCCAGCAGCCCCGACAGGGTTCTCTTCTATGGCTACACCTTC. Translation: CASSPDRVLFYGYTF.

The chain combines TRBV5-6 with TRBJ1-6; possibly TRBD1 for D (6 bases). This CDR3 spans 14 amino acids. The germline V gene encodes CDR1 SGHDT and CDR2 YYEEEE. V lost 7 bases and J 9 bases, leaving 17 bases between the germline ends. The CDR3 loop is CASGRQAVGSPLHF. CDR3 coding DNA: TGTGCCAGCGGAAGACAGGCCGTCGGTTCACCCCTCCACTTT.

The J gene is TRBJ1-2, the V gene TRBV19; no clear D gene. The germline V gene has CDR1 LNHDA and CDR2 SQIVND (reference sequence). The CDR3 has 14 amino acids. V was clipped by 7 bases and J by 0 bases, with 12 bases between them. The CDR3 here is CASTSRRANYGYTF. The CDR3 DNA sequence: TGTGCCAGTACCTCTAGAAGAGCTAACTATGGCTACACCTTC.

The chain joins TRBV5-6 to TRBJ1-1; D is uncertain. Trimming removed 3 bases from V and 10 bases from J, with 22 bases in between. Germline CDR1 and CDR2: SGHDT and YYEEEE. CDR3 length: 15 amino acids. The CDR3 DNA is TGTGCCAGCAGCTCCTTAAGGACGCCGGGTCCCGGAGCTTTCTTT. Protein: CASSSLRTPGPGAFF.

The rearrangement uses TRBV2 and TRBJ2-2; either TRBD1 or TRBD2 may supply D (5 bases each). Germline V CDR1 and CDR2: SNHLY, FYNNEI. V shed 7 bases and J shed 2 bases, with 14 bases lying between them. The CDR3 contains 15 residues. CDR3 DNA: TGTGCCAGCAATTGGGTGGGGGTTAACACCGGGGAGCTGTTTTTT. It yields the protein CASNWVGVNTGELFF.